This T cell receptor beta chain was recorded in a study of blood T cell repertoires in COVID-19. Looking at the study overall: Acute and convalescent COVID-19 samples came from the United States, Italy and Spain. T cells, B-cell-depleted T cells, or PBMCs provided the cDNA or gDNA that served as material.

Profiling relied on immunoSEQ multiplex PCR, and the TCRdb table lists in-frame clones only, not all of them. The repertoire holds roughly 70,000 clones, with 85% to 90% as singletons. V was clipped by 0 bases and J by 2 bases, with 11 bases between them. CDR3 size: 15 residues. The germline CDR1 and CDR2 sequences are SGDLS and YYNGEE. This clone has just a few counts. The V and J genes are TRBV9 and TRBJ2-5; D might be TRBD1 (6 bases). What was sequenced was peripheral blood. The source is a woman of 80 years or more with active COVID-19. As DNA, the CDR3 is TGTGCCAGCAGCGTAGGGCAGGGGATTCAAGAGACCCAGTACTTC. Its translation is CASSVGQGIQETQYF.